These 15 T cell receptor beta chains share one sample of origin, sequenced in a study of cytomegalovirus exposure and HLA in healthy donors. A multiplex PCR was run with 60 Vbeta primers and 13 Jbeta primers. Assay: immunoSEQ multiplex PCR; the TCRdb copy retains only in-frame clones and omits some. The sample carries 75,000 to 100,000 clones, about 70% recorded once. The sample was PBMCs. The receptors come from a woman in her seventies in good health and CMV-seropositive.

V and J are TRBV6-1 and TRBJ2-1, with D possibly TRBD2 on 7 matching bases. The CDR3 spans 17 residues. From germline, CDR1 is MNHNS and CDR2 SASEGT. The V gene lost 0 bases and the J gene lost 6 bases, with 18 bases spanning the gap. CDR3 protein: CASSEASRGTIFNEQFF. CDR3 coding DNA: TGTGCCAGCAGTGAAGCGTCGAGGGGGACTATCTTCAATGAGCAGTTCTTC.

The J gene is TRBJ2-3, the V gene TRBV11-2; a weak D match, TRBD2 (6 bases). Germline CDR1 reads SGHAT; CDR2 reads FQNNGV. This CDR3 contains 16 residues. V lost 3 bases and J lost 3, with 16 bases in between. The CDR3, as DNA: TGTGCCAGCAGCTTGAATATAGGCGGAGGGACAGATACGCAGTATTTT. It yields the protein CASSLNIGGGTDTQYF.

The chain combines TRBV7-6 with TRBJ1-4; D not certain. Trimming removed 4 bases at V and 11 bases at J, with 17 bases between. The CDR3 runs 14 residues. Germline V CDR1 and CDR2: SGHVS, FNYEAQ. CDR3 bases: TGTGCCAGCAGCTCGTCCGGCGGTTTTACGAAACTGTTTTTT. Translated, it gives CASSSSGGFTKLFF.

The CDR3 spells CASRTGGVINEQYF. CDR3 coding DNA: TGTGCCAGTAGAACGGGGGGGGTGATCAACGAGCAGTACTTC. The chain uses TRBV27 and TRBJ2-7, with 8 bases fitting TRBD2. From germline, CDR1 is MNHEY and CDR2 SMNVEV (reference sequence). V dropped 9 bases and J dropped 5; count of bases not matched to a gene: 12. CDR3 size: 14 residues.

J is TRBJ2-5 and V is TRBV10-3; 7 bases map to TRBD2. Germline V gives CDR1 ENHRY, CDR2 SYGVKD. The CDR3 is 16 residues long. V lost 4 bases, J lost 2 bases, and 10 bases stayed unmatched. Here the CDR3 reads CAISGRESLAQETQYF. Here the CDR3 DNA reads TGTGCCATCAGTGGGCGGGAGTCCTTAGCACAAGAGACCCAGTACTTC.

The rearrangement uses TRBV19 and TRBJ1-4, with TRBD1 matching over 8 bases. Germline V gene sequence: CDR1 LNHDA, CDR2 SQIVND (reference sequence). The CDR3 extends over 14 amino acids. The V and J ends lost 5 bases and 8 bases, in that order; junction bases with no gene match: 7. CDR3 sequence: CASSVDRAGEKLFF. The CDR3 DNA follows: TGTGCCAGTAGTGTGGACAGGGCGGGCGAAAAACTGTTTTTT.

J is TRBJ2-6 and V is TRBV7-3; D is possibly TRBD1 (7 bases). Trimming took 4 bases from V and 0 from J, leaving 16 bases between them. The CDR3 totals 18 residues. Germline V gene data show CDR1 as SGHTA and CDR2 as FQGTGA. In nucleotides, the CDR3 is TGTGCCAGCAGCTCTTCAGGGGGGCCCCTCTCTGGGGCCAACGTCCTGACTTTC. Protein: CASSSSGGPLSGANVLTF.

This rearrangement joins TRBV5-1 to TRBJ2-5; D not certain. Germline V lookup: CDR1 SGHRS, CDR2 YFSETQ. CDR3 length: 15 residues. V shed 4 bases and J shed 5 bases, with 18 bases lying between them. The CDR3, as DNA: TGCGCCAGCAGCACCTCGCCTGGCAGTCAGGAGACCCAGTACTTC. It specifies CASSTSPGSQETQYF.

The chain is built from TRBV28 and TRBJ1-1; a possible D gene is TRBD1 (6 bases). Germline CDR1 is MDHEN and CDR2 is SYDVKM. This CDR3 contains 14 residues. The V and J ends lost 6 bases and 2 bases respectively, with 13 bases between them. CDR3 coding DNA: TGTGCCAGCAGCTTTATACAGGGAAACACTGAAGCTTTCTTT. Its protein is CASSFIQGNTEAFF.

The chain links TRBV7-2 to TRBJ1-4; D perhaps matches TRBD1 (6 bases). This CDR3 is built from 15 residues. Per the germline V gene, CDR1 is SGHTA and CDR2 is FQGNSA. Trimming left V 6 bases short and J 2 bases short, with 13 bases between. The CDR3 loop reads CASRAYRETNEKLFF. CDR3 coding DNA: TGTGCCAGCAGGGCGTACAGGGAGACTAATGAAAAACTGTTTTTT.

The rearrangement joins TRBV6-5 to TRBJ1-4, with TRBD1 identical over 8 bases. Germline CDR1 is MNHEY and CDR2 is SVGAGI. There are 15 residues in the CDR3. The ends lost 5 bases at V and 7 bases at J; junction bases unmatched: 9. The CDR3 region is CASSADQGAREKLFF. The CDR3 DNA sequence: TGTGCCAGCAGTGCGGATCAGGGGGCGCGTGAAAAACTGTTTTTT.

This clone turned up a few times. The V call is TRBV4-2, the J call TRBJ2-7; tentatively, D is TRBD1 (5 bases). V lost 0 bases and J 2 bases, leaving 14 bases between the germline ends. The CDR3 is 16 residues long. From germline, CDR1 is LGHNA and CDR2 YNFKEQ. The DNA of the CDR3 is TGTGCCAGCAGCCAAGATTTTACAGGCTTCGCCTACGAGCAGTACTTC. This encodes CASSQDFTGFAYEQYF.

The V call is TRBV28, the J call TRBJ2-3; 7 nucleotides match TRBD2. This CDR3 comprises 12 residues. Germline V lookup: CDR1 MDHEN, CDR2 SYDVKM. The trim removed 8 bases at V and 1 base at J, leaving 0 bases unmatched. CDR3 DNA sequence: TGTGCCAGCGGGGGGGGCACAGATACGCAGTATTTT. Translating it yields CASGGGTDTQYF.

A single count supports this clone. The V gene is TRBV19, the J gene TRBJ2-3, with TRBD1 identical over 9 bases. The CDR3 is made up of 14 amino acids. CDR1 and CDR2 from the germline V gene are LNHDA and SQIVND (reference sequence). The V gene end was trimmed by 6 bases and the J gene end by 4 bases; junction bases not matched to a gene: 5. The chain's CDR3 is CASRQGAIADTQYF. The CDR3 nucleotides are TGTGCCAGTAGACAGGGGGCGATTGCAGATACGCAGTATTTT.

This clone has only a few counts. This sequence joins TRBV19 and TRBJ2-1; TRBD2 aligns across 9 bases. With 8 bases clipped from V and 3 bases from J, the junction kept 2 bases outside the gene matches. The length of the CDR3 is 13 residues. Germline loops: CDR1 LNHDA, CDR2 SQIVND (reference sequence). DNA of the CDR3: TGTGCCAGTTCACTAGCGGGCTACAATGAGCAGTTCTTC. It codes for CASSLAGYNEQFF.